The 9 T cell receptor beta chains below were found in one sample sequenced in a study of blood T cell repertoires in COVID-19. Here immunoSEQ multiplex PCR was the method, and the copy in TCRdb shows in-frame clones only, minus some. The table includes some 320,000 clones, under 90% detected once. The sample was PBMCs or T cells enriched from blood (not recorded which). Every receptor here comes from a man in his 60s who had recovered from COVID-19.

The chain employs TRBV7-9 and TRBJ2-6; 10 nucleotides match TRBD1. The V gene end was trimmed by 5 bases and the J gene end by 2 bases; junction bases not matched to a gene: 9. The CDR3 length is 18 residues. Germline V gene data show CDR1 as SEHNR and CDR2 as FQNEAQ (reference sequence). The CDR3 protein is CASSAYGTGEAGANVLTF. The CDR3 DNA reads as TGTGCCAGCAGCGCTTACGGGACAGGGGAGGCTGGGGCCAACGTCCTGACTTTC.

The J gene is TRBJ1-5, the V gene TRBV4-2, with 9 bases identical to TRBD1. The ends lost 3 bases at V and 7 bases at J; junction bases unmatched: 10. The CDR3 is 16 amino acids. The V gene's germline CDR1 is LGHNA and CDR2 YNFKEQ. The CDR3 sequence: CASSQTPGQGGQPQHF. CDR3 DNA: TGTGCCAGCAGCCAGACACCGGGACAGGGTGGGCAGCCCCAGCATTTT.

The V gene is TRBV5-6, the J gene TRBJ2-7; no definite D call. The CDR3 runs 13 residues. Germline V gene lookup returns CDR1 SGHDT and CDR2 YYEEEE. V lost 2 bases and J 1 base, leaving 7 bases between the germline ends. DNA for the CDR3: TGTGCCAGCAGCTTATCCAGATCCTACGAGCAGTACTTC. As protein: CASSLSRSYEQYF.

This chain links TRBV7-2 with TRBJ2-1; TRBD2 aligns across 12 bases. CDR1 SGHTA and CDR2 FQGNSA come from the germline V gene. V trimming: 3 bases; J trimming: 3 bases; junction bases outside the gene matches: 9. The CDR3 loop spans 18 amino acids. DNA of the CDR3: TGTGCCAGCAGCTTGAGGCTAGCGGGAGGGATATACTACAATGAGCAGTTCTTC. Residues: CASSLRLAGGIYYNEQFF. Full variable domain (missing parts from reference TRBV7-2 and TRBJ2-1): GAGVSQSPSNKVTEKGKDVELRCDPISGHTALYWYRQSLGQGLEFLIYFQGNSAPDKSGLPSDRFSAERTGGSVSTLTIQRTQQEDSAVYLCASSLRLAGGIYYNEQFFGPGTRLTVL.

V gene TRBV12-3 or TRBV12-4 combines with J gene TRBJ1-1; TRBD1 matches at 7 bases. This CDR3 is built from 13 residues. V was pared by 7 bases and J by 0 bases, with 2 bases of the junction left unmatched. The CDR3 DNA follows: TGTGCCAGCAAGGGACAGCTGAACACTGAAGCTTTCTTT. Translating it yields CASKGQLNTEAFF.

This chain uses TRBV28 with TRBJ1-5, with 7 bases matching TRBD1. Germline CDR1 is MDHEN and CDR2 is SYDVKM. The CDR3 sequence is 14 residues long. Trimming took 6 bases from V and 7 from J; bases not matched to a gene: 9. CDR3 sequence: CASRATGVGQPQHF. The CDR3 DNA follows: TGTGCCAGCAGGGCTACAGGGGTCGGGCAGCCCCAGCATTTT. Full variable domain (rest looked up from reference TRBV28 and TRBJ1-5): DVKVTQSSRYLVKRTGEKVFLECVQDMDHENMFWYRQDPGLGLRLIYFSYDVKMKEKGDIPEGYSVSREKKERFSLILESASTNQTSMYLCASRATGVGQPQHFGDGTRLSIL.

In this sample, this clone turned up a few times. The gene calls are TRBV7-2 and TRBJ1-3, with TRBD1 identical over 7 bases. Per germline, CDR1 SGHTA and CDR2 FQGNSA. CDR3 length equals 15 residues. The trim removed 1 base at V and 5 bases at J, leaving 5 bases unmatched. CDR3 bases: TGTGCCAGCAGCTTAGAGTGGACAGGAAGAAACACCATATATTTT. It codes for CASSLEWTGRNTIYF.

The chain couples TRBV28 to TRBJ1-2; 9 nucleotides line up with TRBD1. Germline-derived CDR1 and CDR2 are MDHEN and SYDVKM. Trimming cost V 7 bases and J 6 bases; bases outside gene matches: 6. The CDR3 is 13 amino acids. CDR3 bases: TGTGCCAGCATTCCCGGGACAGGGAATGGCTACACCTTC. Residues: CASIPGTGNGYTF.

The gene calls are TRBV14 and TRBJ1-2, with D possibly being TRBD1 (5 bases). Trimming left V 4 bases short and J 4 bases short, with 13 bases between. Germline loops: CDR1 SGHDN, CDR2 FVKESK. This CDR3 has 14 residues. CDR3 protein: CASSRDSAPYGYTF. The CDR3 DNA reads as TGTGCCAGCAGCCGAGACAGCGCACCCTATGGCTACACCTTC.